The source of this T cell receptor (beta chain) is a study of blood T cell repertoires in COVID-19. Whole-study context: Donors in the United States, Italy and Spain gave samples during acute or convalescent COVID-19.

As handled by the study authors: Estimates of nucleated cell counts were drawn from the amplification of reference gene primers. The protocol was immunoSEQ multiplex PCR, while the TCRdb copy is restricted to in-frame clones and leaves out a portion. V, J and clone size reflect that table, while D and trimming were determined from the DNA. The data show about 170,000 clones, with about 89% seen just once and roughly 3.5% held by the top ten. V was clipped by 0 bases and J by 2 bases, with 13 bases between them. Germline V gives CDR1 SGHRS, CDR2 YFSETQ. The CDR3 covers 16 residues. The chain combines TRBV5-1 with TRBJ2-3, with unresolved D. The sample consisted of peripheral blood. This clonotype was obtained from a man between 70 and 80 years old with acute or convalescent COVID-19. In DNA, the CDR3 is TGCGCCAGCAGCTTGGCCCCAGGCCCCCCCACAGATACGCAGTATTTT. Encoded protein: CASSLAPGPPTDTQYF.